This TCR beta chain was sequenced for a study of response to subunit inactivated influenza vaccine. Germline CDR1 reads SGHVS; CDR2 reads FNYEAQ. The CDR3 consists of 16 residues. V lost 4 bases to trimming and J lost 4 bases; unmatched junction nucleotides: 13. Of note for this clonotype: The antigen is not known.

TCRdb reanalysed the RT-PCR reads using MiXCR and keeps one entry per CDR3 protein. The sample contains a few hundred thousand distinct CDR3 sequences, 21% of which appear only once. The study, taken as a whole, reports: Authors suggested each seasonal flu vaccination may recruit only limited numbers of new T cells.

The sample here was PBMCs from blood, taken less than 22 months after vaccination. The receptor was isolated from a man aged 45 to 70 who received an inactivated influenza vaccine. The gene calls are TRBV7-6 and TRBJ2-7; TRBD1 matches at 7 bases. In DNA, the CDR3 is TGTGCCAGCAGCTCACTAACGAGACAGGGCCCGTACGAGCAGTACTTC. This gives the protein CASSSLTRQGPYEQYF.